The 7 T cell receptor beta chains in this list originate from one sample, sequenced in a study of identical twins. MiXCR, applied by TCRdb to the 5' RACE reads, yields one record per CDR3 protein. Of over 600,000 distinct CDR3 sequences in the sample, approximately 22% were seen once. This sample also belongs to another study, concerning T cells expressing NK-cell markers.

Sequencing input: PBMCs. These receptors were collected from a woman under 30 in good health.

The CDR3 DNA is TGTGCCAGCTCAGCCCGTAGCGGCGTAGTGTACGAGCAGTACTTC. Encoded protein: CASSARSGVVYEQYF. The rearrangement joins TRBV18 to TRBJ2-7; tentative D call: TRBD2 (6 bases). CDR1 and CDR2 (germline): KGHSH, LQKENI. The CDR3 runs 15 residues. Trimming took 5 bases from V and 4 from J, leaving 18 bases between them.

This clonotype was detected ten times or more. The rearrangement joins TRBV11-2 to TRBJ2-1; the match to TRBD2 covers 8 bases. With 5 bases clipped from V and 4 bases from J, the junction kept 13 bases outside the gene matches. Germline CDR1 SGHAT, CDR2 FQNNGV. The CDR3 is 17 amino acids. CDR3 nucleotides: TGTGCCAGCAGCGCCCGGGGGGGCGGGAGCCTGTACAATGAGCAGTTCTTC. Translation: CASSARGGGSLYNEQFF. Filled out from reference TRBV11-2 and TRBJ2-1, the complete variable domain reads EAGVAQSPRYKIIEKRQSVAFWCNPISGHATLYWYQQILGQGPKLLIQFQNNGVVDDSQLPKDRFSAERLKGVDSTLKIQPAKLEDSAVYLCASSARGGGSLYNEQFFGPGTRLTVL.

This clonotype was recorded at least ten times. J is TRBJ1-3 and V is TRBV20-1, with 8 bases aligning to TRBD1. The trim removed 5 bases at V and 4 bases at J, leaving 7 bases unmatched. This CDR3 is built from 14 residues. CDR1 is DFQATT and CDR2 is SNEGSKA in the germline V gene (reference sequence). CDR3 sequence (DNA): TGCAGTGCTCCCAGGACAGGGCGCGGAAACACCATATATTTT. Amino acid sequence: CSAPRTGRGNTIYF.

This clonotype was observed a handful of times. The rearrangement joins TRBV5-1 to TRBJ2-1; TRBD1 is a possible D gene (5 bases). V was trimmed by 7 bases and J by 4 bases, leaving 15 bases between them. This CDR3 region has 14 residues. CDR1 and CDR2 from the germline V gene are SGHRS and YFSETQ. The DNA for the CDR3 is TGCGCCAGCCACCGCACAGGCGATTACAATGAGCAGTTCTTC. Protein product: CASHRTGDYNEQFF. The full variable domain, completed using reference TRBV5-1 and TRBJ2-1, is KAGVTQTPRYLIKTRGQQVTLSCSPISGHRSVSWYQQTPGQGLQFLFEYFSETQRNKGNFPGRFSGRQFSNSRSEMNVSTLELGDSALYLCASHRTGDYNEQFFGPGTRLTVL.

This clonotype was seen a handful of times. This chain connects TRBV20-1 to TRBJ2-1; no clear D. Germline CDR1 and CDR2: DFQATT and SNEGSKA (reference sequence). The CDR3 loop spans 13 amino acids. Trimming took 3 bases from V and 0 from J, leaving 6 bases between them. The CDR3 here is CSASQVSYNEQFF. DNA of the CDR3: TGCAGTGCTAGCCAGGTCTCCTACAATGAGCAGTTCTTC.

The rearrangement links TRBV5-1 to TRBJ1-1; D is unresolved. V was clipped by 9 bases and J by 0 bases, with 18 bases between them. The CDR3 spans 15 residues. Germline V gene lookup returns CDR1 SGHRS and CDR2 YFSETQ. The CDR3: CATKKSDGMNTEAFF. The CDR3, as DNA: TGCGCCACGAAGAAGAGCGACGGAATGAACACTGAAGCTTTCTTT. Full variable domain (rest looked up from reference TRBV5-1 and TRBJ1-1): KAGVTQTPRYLIKTRGQQVTLSCSPISGHRSVSWYQQTPGQGLQFLFEYFSETQRNKGNFPGRFSGRQFSNSRSEMNVSTLELGDSALYLCATKKSDGMNTEAFFGQGTRLTVV.

The V gene is TRBV11-2, the J gene TRBJ2-7; 7 bases align to TRBD2. The V segment lost 3 bases and the J segment 6 bases; nucleotides outside the gene matches: 8. This CDR3 contains 14 residues. Germline CDR1 SGHAT, CDR2 FQNNGV. The CDR3 nucleotides are TGTGCCAGCAGCTTGCGGGAGCGCTCTAGCGAGCAGTACTTC. Protein: CASSLRERSSEQYF.